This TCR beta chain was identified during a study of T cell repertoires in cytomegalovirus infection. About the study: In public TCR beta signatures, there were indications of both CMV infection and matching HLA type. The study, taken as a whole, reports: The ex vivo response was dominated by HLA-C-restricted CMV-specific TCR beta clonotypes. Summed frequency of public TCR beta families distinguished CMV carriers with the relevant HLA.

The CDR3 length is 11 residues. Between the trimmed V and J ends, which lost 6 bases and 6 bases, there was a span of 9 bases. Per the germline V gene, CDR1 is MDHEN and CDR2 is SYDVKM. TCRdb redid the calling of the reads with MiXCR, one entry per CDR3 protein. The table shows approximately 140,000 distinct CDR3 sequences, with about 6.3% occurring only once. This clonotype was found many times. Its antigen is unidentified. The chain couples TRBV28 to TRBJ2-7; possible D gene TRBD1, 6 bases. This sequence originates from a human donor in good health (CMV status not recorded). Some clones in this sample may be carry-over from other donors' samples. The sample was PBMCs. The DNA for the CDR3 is TGTGCCAGCAGGCAGGGGACCGAGCAGTACTTC. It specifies CASRQGTEQYF.